The rows below give T cell receptor beta chains drawn from one sample of a study of T cell responses to AZD1222 COVID-19 vaccine. The protocol was immunoSEQ multiplex PCR, while the TCRdb copy is restricted to in-frame clones and leaves out a portion. The sample includes around 100,000 clones, 75% to 90% of them seen just once. Sample: peripheral blood, taken on day 0 of AZD1222 vaccination. These TCRs come from an adult in good health. CDR3s include the opening cysteine and the closing phenylalanine or tryptophan. The D gene is left open where the match is weak. Some rows have no size entry. The others give once, few or many, or a class for an expanded clone.

d_gene | j_gene | v_gene | abundance | CDR3nt | CDR3aa
- | TRBJ1-4 | TRBV5-1 | - | TGCGCCAGCAGCCGGGAGGGACGGGCTGCAACTAATGAAAAACTGTTTTTT | CASSREGRAATNEKLFF
- | TRBJ1-4 | TRBV6-5 | - | TGTGCCAGCAGTTACGGCGTAACTAATGAAAAACTGTTTTTT | CASSYGVTNEKLFF
- | TRBJ2-3 | TRBV7-8 | - | TGTGCCAGCAGCCTGGGAGCGCGAGATACGCAGTATTTT | CASSLGARDTQYF
- | TRBJ1-3 | TRBV25-1 | few | TGTGCCAGCAGTGAAAGCGGGCGGGGAGCTGGAAACACCATATATTTT | CASSESGRGAGNTIYF
TRBD1 | TRBJ2-7 | TRBV7-9 | - | TGTGCCAGCAGCCCCGGGACAGGGGCCTACGAGCAGTACTTC | CASSPGTGAYEQYF
- | TRBJ1-1 | TRBV19 | - | TGTGCCAGTAGTGATCATACAGGGCGGGGGAACACTGAAGCTTTCTTT | CASSDHTGRGNTEAFF
- | TRBJ1-4 | TRBV7-6 | - | TGTGCCAGCAGCTTAGTGGGAACCCGGAGCAGCGAAAAACTGTTTTTT | CASSLVGTRSSEKLFF
- | TRBJ2-7 | TRBV7-2 | - | TGTGCCATCATGGACAGCAGCTCCTACGAGCAGTACTTC | CAIMDSSSYEQYF
TRBD1 | TRBJ2-1 | TRBV5-1 | - | TGCGCCAGCAGCGACGGGACAGGAAGGCGTGAGCAGTTCTTC | CASSDGTGRREQFF
- | TRBJ2-3 | TRBV7-3 | once | TGTGCCAGCAGCTTAATGTCCCAGACTAGCACAGATACGCAGTATTTT | CASSLMSQTSTDTQYF
TRBD2 | TRBJ2-1 | TRBV13 | - | TGTGCCAGCAACGCGCGGGGGGCCCTACATAGTGAGCAGTTCTTC | CASNARGALHSEQFF
TRBD2 | TRBJ2-5 | TRBV19 | - | TGTGCCAGTAGCAGCGGGACTAGCGGGGGAAAGACCCAGTACTTC | CASSSGTSGGKTQYF
- | TRBJ1-1 | TRBV19 | - | TGTGCCAGTAGCCCCGGGGGGATCGCTGAAGCTTTCTTT | CASSPGGIAEAFF
- | TRBJ1-3 | TRBV5-6 | - | TGTGCCAGCAGCTTGCGGGGAACGGGAAACACCATATATTTT | CASSLRGTGNTIYF
- | TRBJ2-2 | TRBV4-2 | - | TGTGCCAGCAGCCTCCCCGGGAATACGGACACCGGGGAGCTGTTTTTT | CASSLPGNTDTGELFF
TRBD2 | TRBJ2-7 | TRBV11-2 | - | TGTGCCAGCAGCCGCGGGACTAGCGGGGCCTTCTCCTACGAGCAGTACTTC | CASSRGTSGAFSYEQYF
TRBD1 | TRBJ1-3 | TRBV9 | - | TGTGCCAGCAGCGCCGGACAGGGATCGATGACCGGAAACACCATATATTTT | CASSAGQGSMTGNTIYF
- | TRBJ1-1 | TRBV7-3 | - | TGTGCCAGCAGCCCGAGGGTCACAGGAGAAGCTTTCTTT | CASSPRVTGEAFF
- | TRBJ1-1 | TRBV23-1 | once | TGCGCCAGCAGTCACGCTGTCGACAGGCGTTGCCCCACTGAAGCTTTCTTT | CASSHAVDRRCPTEAFF
- | TRBJ1-5 | TRBV6-1 | - | TGTGCCAGCAGTGAAGAGTTAACGGCAGGGAATGGCAATCAGCCCCAGCATTTT | CASSEELTAGNGNQPQHF
TRBD1 | TRBJ2-5 | TRBV5-1 | - | TGCGCCAGCAGCTTGGCTTCAGGGGGCTGGCGGGAGACCCAGTACTTC | CASSLASGGWRETQYF
- | TRBJ2-3 | TRBV7-3 | - | TGTGCCAGCAGCATCGGGACACTTACAGATACGCAGTATTTT | CASSIGTLTDTQYF
- | TRBJ2-7 | TRBV28 | - | TGTGCCAGCAGCCCCCCGGGACACACCTACGAGCAGTACTTC | CASSPPGHTYEQYF
- | TRBJ1-1 | TRBV7-9 | few | TGTGCCAGCAGCTTAACAGACCAGAGTGAAGCTTTCTTT | CASSLTDQSEAFF
TRBD1 | TRBJ1-3 | TRBV3-1/TRBV3-2 | - | TGTGCCAGCAGCCCGACAGGGGGCTCTGGAAACACCATATATTTT | CASSPTGGSGNTIYF
- | TRBJ2-1 | TRBV12-3/TRBV12-4 | - | TGTGCCAGCAGAGCGGTGGAGGGAAATGAGCAGTTCTTC | CASRAVEGNEQFF
- | TRBJ2-2 | TRBV29-1 | - | TGCAGCGTTGAACGGCAGGCGAACACCGGGGAGCTGTTTTTT | CSVERQANTGELFF
- | TRBJ2-6 | TRBV5-6 | - | TGTGCCAGCAGCGACACAGGGCTTGGGGCCAACGTCCTGACTTTC | CASSDTGLGANVLTF
TRBD1 | TRBJ1-1 | TRBV7-6 | once | TGTGCCAGCAGCCCGGGACAGCCCAAACGGGGTGAAGCTTTCTTT | CASSPGQPKRGEAFF
- | TRBJ2-7 | TRBV4-1 | - | TGCGCCAGCAGCCAAGGCGGCCAGAGCTCCTACGAGCAGTACTTC | CASSQGGQSSYEQYF
- | TRBJ2-5 | TRBV30 | - | TGTGCCTGGAGTCTACGTGGGGGGTTGAGAGAGACCCAGTACTTC | CAWSLRGGLRETQYF
TRBD1 | TRBJ1-4 | TRBV6-5 | - | TGTGCCAGCAGTTCGACAGGGTCGAGTGAAAAACTGTTTTTT | CASSSTGSSEKLFF
- | TRBJ2-2 | TRBV6-5 | - | TGTGCCAGCAGAGGTACTGCGAACACCGGGGAGCTGTTTTTT | CASRGTANTGELFF
- | TRBJ1-4 | TRBV5-5 | - | TGTGCCAGCAGCTTGATAGTAAATGAAAAACTGTTTTTT | CASSLIVNEKLFF
- | TRBJ2-7 | TRBV2 | - | TGTGCCGGTCAAGGCCTCCAATCCTCCGGGGGCGAGCAGTACTTC | CAGQGLQSSGGEQYF
TRBD1 | TRBJ1-2 | TRBV4-1 | - | TGCGCCAGCAGCCAAGATCGACGACAGGGGGAGATTCTCGAAGGCTACACCTTC | CASSQDRRQGEILEGYTF
- | TRBJ2-2 | TRBV9 | - | TGTGCCAGCAGCTCTGGCCAGCCCGGGGAGCTGTTTTTT | CASSSGQPGELFF
TRBD2 | TRBJ2-7 | TRBV18 | - | TGTGCCAGCTCACCAACCCAGCGGGGGACCTACGAGCAGTACTTC | CASSPTQRGTYEQYF
TRBD1 | TRBJ2-1 | TRBV9 | - | TGTGCCAGCAGCCCTCGGGGGACAGGGGCTAACAATGAGCAGTTCTTC | CASSPRGTGANNEQFF
- | TRBJ1-2 | TRBV6-1 | - | TGTGCCAGCAGTGAAGTGGGGCCCGGGGATGGCTACACCTTC | CASSEVGPGDGYTF
TRBD2 | TRBJ2-2 | TRBV10-1 | once | TGCGCCAGCAGTGATCCGGGGGGGGTGAACACCGGGGAGCTGTTTTTT | CASSDPGGVNTGELFF
- | TRBJ1-5 | TRBV4-1 | - | TGCGCCAGCAGCTCTCGGATAAGGAGCAATCAGCCCCAGCATTTT | CASSSRIRSNQPQHF
TRBD2 | TRBJ2-1 | TRBV19 | - | TGTGCCAGTAGTCCTAGCGGGTCTCACAATGAGCAGTTCTTC | CASSPSGSHNEQFF
- | TRBJ2-1 | TRBV21-1 | - | TGTGCCAGCCCCGAGCCGGGGGGGAACCACCTTGTCTCCTACAATGAGCAGTTCTTC | CASPEPGGNHLVSYNEQFF
- | TRBJ1-1 | TRBV27 | few | TGTGCCAGCAGTTTGACCTCGGGACTGCCCTTCACTGAAGCTTTCTTT | CASSLTSGLPFTEAFF
- | TRBJ2-3 | TRBV3-1/TRBV3-2 | - | TGTGCCAGCAGCCAACTAGTGGGAAGCACAGATACGCAGTATTTT | CASSQLVGSTDTQYF
- | TRBJ2-3 | TRBV3-1/TRBV3-2 | - | TGTGCCAGCAGCACCCGTAATACCGGCACAGATACGCAGTATTTT | CASSTRNTGTDTQYF
- | TRBJ2-7 | TRBV2 | once | TGTGCCAGCAGTGTAGGTCCCGCTTCCGAGCAGTACTTC | CASSVGPASEQYF
- | TRBJ2-3 | TRBV29-1 | - | TGCAGCGTTGCGGTCGGTGGCACAGATACGCAGTATTTT | CSVAVGGTDTQYF
- | TRBJ2-7 | TRBV25-1 | - | TGTGCCAGCAGTGGCGGGGTGCGGAGCTACGAGCAGTACTTC | CASSGGVRSYEQYF
TRBD1 | TRBJ2-5 | TRBV4-1 | - | TGCGCCAGCAGCCAACCGGGACAGCTATTGGAGACCCAGTACTTC | CASSQPGQLLETQYF
TRBD2 | TRBJ2-1 | TRBV6-5 | - | TGTGCCAGCAGGGCCGGGACTAGTGGAAAGAATGAGCAGTTCTTC | CASRAGTSGKNEQFF
- | TRBJ1-2 | TRBV15 | - | TGTGCCACCAGCAGAGACCTAAACTATGGCTACACCTTC | CATSRDLNYGYTF
- | TRBJ1-4 | TRBV5-1 | - | TGCGCCAGCAGCTTAGGAGTATCTAATGAAAAACTGTTTTTT | CASSLGVSNEKLFF
TRBD1 | TRBJ2-7 | TRBV18 | - | TGTGCCAGCTCACCCCTAACCGGGACAGGGGTTCTCTCCTACGAGCAGTACTTC | CASSPLTGTGVLSYEQYF
TRBD1 | TRBJ1-5 | TRBV5-1 | - | TGCGCCAGCAGCCCGACAGGGGACAATCAGCCCCAGCATTTT | CASSPTGDNQPQHF
TRBD1 | TRBJ2-5 | TRBV18 | once | TGTGCCAGCTCGCGGGACAGGGGGCAGGCTGGAGAGACCCAGTACTTC | CASSRDRGQAGETQYF